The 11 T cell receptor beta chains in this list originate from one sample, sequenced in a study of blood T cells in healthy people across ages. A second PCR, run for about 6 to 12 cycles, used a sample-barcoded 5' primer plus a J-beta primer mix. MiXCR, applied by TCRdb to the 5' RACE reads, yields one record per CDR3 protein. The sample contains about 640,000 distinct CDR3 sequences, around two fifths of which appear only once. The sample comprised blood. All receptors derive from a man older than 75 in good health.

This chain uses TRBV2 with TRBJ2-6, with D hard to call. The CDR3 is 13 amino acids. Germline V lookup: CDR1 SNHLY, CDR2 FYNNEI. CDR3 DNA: TGTACCACCCGCGATTCTGGGGCCAACGTCCTGACTTTC. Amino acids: CTTRDSGANVLTF.

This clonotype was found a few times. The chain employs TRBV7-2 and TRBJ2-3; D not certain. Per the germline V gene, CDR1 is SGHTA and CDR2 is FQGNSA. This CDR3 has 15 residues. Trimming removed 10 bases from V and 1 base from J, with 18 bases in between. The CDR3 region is CATSVGSVGTDTQYF. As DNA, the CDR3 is TGTGCCACCTCTGTGGGTTCTGTCGGCACAGATACGCAGTATTTT.

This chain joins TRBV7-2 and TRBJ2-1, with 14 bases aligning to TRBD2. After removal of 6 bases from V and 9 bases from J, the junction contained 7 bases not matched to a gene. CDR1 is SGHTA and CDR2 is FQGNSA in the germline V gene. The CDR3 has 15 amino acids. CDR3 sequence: CASRKGLAGVVEQFF. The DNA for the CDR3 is TGTGCCAGCAGAAAGGGACTAGCGGGAGTAGTTGAGCAGTTCTTC. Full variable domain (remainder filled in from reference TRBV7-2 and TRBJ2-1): GAGVSQSPSNKVTEKGKDVELRCDPISGHTALYWYRQSLGQGLEFLIYFQGNSAPDKSGLPSDRFSAERTGGSVSTLTIQRTQQEDSAVYLCASRKGLAGVVEQFFGPGTRLTVL.

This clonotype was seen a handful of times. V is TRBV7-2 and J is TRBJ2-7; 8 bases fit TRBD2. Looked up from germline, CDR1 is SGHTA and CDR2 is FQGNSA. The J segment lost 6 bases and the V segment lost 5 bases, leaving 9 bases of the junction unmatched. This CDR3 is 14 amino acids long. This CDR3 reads CASSHSGTGGEQYF. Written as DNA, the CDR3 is TGTGCCAGCAGCCATAGCGGGACGGGGGGCGAGCAGTACTTC.

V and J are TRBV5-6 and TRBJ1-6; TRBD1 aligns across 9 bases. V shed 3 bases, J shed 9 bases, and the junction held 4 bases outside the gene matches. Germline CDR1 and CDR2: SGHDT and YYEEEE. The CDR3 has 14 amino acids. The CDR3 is CASSWDRDTSPLHF. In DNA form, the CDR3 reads TGTGCCAGCAGCTGGGACAGGGATACTTCACCCCTCCACTTT.

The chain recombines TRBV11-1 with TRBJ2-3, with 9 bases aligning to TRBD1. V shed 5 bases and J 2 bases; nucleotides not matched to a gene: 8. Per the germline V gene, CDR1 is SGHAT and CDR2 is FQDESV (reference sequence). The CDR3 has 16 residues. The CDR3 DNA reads TGTGCCAGCAGCCCTATGACAGGGGGAATCACAGATACGCAGTATTTT. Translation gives CASSPMTGGITDTQYF. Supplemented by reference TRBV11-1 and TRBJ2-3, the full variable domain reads EAEVAQSPRYKITEKSQAVAFWCDPISGHATLYWYRQILGQGPELLVQFQDESVVDDSQLPKDRFSAERLKGVDSTLKIQPAELGDSAMYLCASSPMTGGITDTQYFGPGTRLTVL.

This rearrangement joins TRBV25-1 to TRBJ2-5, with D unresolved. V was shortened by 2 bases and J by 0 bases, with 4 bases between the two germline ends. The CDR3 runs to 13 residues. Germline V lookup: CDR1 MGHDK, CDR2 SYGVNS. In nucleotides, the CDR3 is TGTGCCAGCAGTGAAGTTAACCAAGAGACCCAGTACTTC. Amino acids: CASSEVNQETQYF.

CDR3 coding DNA: TGTGCCAGCACGTCGCGCGTTAAAGATGAAAAACTGTTTTTT. Residues: CASTSRVKDEKLFF. This chain joins TRBV12-3 or TRBV12-4 and TRBJ1-4; D unresolved. Trimming took off 7 bases at V and 6 bases at J, with 15 bases between the two ends. This CDR3 contains 14 residues.

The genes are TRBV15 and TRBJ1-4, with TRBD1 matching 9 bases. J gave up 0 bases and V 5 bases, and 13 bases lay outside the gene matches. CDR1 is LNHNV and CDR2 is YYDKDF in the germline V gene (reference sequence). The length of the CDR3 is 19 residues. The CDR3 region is CATSSFPRDRDATNEKLFF. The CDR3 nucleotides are TGTGCCACCAGCTCATTTCCCAGGGACAGGGATGCAACTAATGAAAAACTGTTTTTT.

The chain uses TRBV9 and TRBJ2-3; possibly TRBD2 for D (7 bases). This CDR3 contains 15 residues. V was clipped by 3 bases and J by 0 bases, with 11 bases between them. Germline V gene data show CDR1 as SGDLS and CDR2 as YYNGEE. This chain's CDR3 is CASSGRGGSTDTQYF. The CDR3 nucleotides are TGTGCCAGCAGCGGTAGGGGGGGAAGCACAGATACGCAGTATTTT.

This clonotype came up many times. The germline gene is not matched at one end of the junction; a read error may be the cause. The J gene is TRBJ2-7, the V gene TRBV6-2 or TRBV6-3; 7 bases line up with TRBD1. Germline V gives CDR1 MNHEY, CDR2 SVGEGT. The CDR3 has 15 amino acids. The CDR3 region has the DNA TGTGCCAGCCGTTACTCGGGACAGAGCTCCTACGAGCAGTACTTC. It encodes CASRYSGQSSYEQYF.